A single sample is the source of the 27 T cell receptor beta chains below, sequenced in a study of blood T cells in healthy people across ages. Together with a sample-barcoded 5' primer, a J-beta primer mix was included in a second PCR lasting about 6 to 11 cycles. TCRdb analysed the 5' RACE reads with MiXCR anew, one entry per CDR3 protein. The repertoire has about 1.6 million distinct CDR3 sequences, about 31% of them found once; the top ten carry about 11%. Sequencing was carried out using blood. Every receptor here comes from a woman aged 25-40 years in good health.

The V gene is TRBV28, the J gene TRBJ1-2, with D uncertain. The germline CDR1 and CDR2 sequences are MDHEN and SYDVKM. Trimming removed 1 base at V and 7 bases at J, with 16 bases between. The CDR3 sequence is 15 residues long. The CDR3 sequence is CASSLSPQAPSGYTF. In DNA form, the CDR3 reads TGTGCCAGCAGTTTATCTCCCCAGGCCCCGTCTGGCTACACCTTC.

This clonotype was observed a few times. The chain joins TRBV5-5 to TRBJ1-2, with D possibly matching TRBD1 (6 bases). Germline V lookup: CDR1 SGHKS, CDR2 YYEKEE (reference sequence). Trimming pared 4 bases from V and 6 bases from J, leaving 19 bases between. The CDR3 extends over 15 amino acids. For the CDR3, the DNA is TGTGCCAGCAGCCCTACAGGGTTTCAGATGGATGGCTACACCTTC. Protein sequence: CASSPTGFQMDGYTF.

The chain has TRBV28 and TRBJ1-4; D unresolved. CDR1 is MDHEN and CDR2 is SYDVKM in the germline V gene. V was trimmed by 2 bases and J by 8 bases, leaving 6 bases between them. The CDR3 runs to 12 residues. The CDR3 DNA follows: TGTGCCAGCAGTTTACTTGAGGAAAAACTGTTTTTT. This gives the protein CASSLLEEKLFF.

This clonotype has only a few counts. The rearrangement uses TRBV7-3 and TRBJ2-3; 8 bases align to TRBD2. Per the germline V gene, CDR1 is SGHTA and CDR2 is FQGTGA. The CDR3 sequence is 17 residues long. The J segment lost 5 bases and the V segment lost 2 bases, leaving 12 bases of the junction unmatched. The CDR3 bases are TGTGCCAGCAGCTTAGTGTTCGCCGGGGGGGAAGGAGATACGCAGTATTTT. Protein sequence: CASSLVFAGGEGDTQYF.

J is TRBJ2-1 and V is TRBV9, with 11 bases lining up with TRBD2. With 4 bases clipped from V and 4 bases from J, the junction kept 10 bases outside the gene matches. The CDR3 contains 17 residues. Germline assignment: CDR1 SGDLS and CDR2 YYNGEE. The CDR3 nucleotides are TGTGCCAGCAGCCCCCCACCGGGACTAGCGGCGTACAATGAGCAGTTCTTC. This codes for CASSPPPGLAAYNEQFF.

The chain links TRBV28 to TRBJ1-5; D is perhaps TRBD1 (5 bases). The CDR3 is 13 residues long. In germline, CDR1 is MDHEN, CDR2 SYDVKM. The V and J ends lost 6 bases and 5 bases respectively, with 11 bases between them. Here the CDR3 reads CASRPWGDQPQHF. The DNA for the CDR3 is TGTGCCAGCAGGCCGTGGGGCGATCAGCCCCAGCATTTT.

The CDR3 loop is CASIKVGGAGELFF. CDR3 bases: TGTGCCAGCATTAAAGTAGGGGGGGCCGGGGAGCTGTTTTTT. The chain has TRBV12-3 or TRBV12-4 and TRBJ2-2; possibly TRBD2 for D (7 bases). The V and J ends lost 7 bases and 6 bases respectively, with 15 bases between them. This CDR3 is built from 14 residues.

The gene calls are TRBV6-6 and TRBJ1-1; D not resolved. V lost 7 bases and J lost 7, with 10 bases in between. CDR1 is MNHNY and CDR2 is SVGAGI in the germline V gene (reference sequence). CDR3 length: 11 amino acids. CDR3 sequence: CASMRDIEAFF. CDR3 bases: TGTGCCAGCATGCGAGACATTGAAGCTTTCTTT.

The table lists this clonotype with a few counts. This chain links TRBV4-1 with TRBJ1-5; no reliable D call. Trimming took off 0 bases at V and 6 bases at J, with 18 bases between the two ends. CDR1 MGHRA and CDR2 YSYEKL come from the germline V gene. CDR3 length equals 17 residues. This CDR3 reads CASSQETRTERGQPQHF. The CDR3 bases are TGCGCCAGCAGCCAAGAGACTAGGACCGAGCGTGGTCAGCCCCAGCATTTT.

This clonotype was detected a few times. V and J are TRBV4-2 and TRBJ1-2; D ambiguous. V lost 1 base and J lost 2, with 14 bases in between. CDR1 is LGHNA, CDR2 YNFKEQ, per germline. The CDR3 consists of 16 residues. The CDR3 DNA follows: TGTGCCAGCAGCCAAGTCGCGGACGGGGTCAACTATGGCTACACCTTC. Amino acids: CASSQVADGVNYGYTF.

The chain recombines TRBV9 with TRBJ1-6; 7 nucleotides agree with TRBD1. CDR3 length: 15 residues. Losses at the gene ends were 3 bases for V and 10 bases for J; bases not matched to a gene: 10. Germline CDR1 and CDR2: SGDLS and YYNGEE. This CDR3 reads CASSASGQSQSPLHF. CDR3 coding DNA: TGTGCCAGCAGCGCCTCGGGACAGTCGCAATCACCCCTCCACTTT.

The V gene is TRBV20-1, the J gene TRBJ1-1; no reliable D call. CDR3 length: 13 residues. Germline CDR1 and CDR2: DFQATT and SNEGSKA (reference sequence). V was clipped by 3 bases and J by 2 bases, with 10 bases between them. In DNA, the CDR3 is TGCAGTGCTAGTAGGCGTCCTAACACTGAAGCTTTCTTT. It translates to CSASRRPNTEAFF.

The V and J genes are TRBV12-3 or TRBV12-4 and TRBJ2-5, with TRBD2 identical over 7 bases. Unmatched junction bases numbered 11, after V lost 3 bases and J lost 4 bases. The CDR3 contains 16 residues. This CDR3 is CASSFTPGEGSETQYF. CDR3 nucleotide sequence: TGTGCCAGCAGTTTCACCCCCGGGGAGGGGTCAGAGACCCAGTACTTC.

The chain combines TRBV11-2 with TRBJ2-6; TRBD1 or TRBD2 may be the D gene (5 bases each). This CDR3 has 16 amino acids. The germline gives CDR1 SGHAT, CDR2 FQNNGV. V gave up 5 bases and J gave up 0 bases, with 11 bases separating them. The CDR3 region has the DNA TGTGCCAGCAGCCGGGACGGCCGCTCTGGGGCCAACGTCCTGACTTTC. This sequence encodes CASSRDGRSGANVLTF.

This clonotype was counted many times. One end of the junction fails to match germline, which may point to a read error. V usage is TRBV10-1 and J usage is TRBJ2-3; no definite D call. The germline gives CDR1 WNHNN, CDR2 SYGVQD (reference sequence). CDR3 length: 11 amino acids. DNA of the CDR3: TGTGCCAGCAGTGACACAGATACGCAGTATTTT. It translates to CASSDTDTQYF.

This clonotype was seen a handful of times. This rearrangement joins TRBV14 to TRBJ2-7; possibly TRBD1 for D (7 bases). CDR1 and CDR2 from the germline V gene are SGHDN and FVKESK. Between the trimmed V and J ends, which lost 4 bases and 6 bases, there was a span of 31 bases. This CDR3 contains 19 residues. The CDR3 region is CASSLFPTTTGTLYGEQYF. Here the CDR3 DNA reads TGTGCCAGCAGCCTATTCCCCACCACGACAGGGACTCTCTACGGCGAGCAGTACTTC.

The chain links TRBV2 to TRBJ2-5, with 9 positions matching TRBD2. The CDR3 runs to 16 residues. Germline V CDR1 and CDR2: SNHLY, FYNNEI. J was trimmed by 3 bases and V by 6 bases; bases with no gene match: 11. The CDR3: CASRPPTSSGEETQYF. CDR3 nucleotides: TGTGCCAGCAGACCCCCTACCTCTAGCGGGGAAGAGACCCAGTACTTC.

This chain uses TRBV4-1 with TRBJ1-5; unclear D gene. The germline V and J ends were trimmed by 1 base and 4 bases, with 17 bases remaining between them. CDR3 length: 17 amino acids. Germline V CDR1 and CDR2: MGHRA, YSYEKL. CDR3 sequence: CASSQGVRIEGNQPQHF. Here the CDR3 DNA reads TGCGCCAGCAGCCAAGGGGTGCGGATTGAAGGGAATCAGCCCCAGCATTTT.

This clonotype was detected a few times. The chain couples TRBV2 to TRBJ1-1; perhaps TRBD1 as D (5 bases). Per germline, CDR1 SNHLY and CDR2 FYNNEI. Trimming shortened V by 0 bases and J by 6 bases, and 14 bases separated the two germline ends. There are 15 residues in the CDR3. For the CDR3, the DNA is TGTGCCAGCAGTGAAGCAGGGGTACGCAGGGCTGAAGCTTTCTTT. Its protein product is CASSEAGVRRAEAFF.

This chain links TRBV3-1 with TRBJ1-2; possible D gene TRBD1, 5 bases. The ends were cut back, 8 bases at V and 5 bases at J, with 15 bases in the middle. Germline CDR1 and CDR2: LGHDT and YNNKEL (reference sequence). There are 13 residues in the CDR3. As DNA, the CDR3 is TGTGCCAGCGCCCGGGACGGGCTATATGGCTACACCTTC. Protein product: CASARDGLYGYTF.

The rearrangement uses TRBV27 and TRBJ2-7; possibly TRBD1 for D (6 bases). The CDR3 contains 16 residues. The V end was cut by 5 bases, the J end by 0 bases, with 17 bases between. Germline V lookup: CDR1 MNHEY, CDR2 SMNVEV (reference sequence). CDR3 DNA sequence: TGTGCCAGCAGTCTCCAGGGGTCGATTACCTCCTACGAGCAGTACTTC. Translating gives CASSLQGSITSYEQYF.

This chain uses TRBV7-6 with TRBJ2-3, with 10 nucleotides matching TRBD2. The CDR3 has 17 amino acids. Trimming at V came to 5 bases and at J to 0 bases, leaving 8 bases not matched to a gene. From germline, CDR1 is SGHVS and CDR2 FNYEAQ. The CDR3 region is CASSTLAGDPSTDTQYF. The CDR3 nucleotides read TGTGCCAGCAGCACCCTAGCGGGAGACCCTAGCACAGATACGCAGTATTTT.

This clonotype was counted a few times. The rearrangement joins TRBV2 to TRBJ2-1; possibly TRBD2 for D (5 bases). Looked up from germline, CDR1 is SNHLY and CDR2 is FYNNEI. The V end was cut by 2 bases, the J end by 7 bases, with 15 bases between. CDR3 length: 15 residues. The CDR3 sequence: CASSELGGSVNEQFF. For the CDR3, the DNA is TGTGCCAGCAGTGAACTAGGCGGGTCCGTAAATGAGCAGTTCTTC.

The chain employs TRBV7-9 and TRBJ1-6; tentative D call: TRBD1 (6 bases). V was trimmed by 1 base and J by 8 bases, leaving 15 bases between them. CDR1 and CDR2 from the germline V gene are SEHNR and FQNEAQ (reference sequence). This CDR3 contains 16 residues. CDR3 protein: CASSLVGPSGDSPLHF. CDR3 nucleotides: TGTGCCAGCAGCTTAGTAGGTCCGTCAGGGGATTCACCCCTCCACTTT.

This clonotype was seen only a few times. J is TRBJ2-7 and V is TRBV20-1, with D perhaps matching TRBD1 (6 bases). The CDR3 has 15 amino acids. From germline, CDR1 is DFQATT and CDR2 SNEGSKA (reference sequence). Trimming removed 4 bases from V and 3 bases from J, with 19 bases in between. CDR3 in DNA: TGCAGTGCTATTAGCCCGAGGACAGCACGCTACGAGCAGTACTTC. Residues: CSAISPRTARYEQYF.

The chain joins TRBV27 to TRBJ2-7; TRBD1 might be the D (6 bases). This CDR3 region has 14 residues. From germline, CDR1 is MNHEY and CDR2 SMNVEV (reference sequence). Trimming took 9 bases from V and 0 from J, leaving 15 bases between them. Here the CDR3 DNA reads TGTGCCAGTAAGGGGACACTGAGCTCCTACGAGCAGTACTTC. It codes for CASKGTLSSYEQYF.

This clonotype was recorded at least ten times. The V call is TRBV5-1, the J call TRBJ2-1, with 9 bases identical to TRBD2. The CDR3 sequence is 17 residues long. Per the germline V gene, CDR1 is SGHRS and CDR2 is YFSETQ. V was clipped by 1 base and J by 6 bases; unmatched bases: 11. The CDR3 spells CASSLRGGGAHLNEQFF. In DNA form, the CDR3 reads TGCGCCAGCAGCTTGAGGGGCGGGGGGGCCCATCTCAATGAGCAGTTCTTC.